Sequencing of this T cell receptor beta chain was carried out in a study of shared clonotypes between healthy human individuals. For the study at large: Per-donor plates numbered three CD4 naive, three CD4 memory, two CD8 naive and one CD8 memory.

The CDR3 runs 15 residues. The germline CDR1 and CDR2 sequences are SGHAT and FQNNGV. Trimming pared 5 bases from V and 3 bases from J, leaving 14 bases between. Original data processing: Owing to the provision of junction-only sequences devoid of quality scores by immunoSEQ, filtering differed. Only in-frame clones appear in the TCRdb table, and some are missing; sequencing was by immunoSEQ multiplex PCR. For V, J and clone size, that table is used; D and trimming come from the DNA. The sample records some 300,000 clones, 73% being singletons. Caucasian adults residing in Nashville, Tennessee made up all the donors. A CD45RA+ naive subset and a CD45RA-negative memory subset were split from CD4+ cells.

Sequencing was performed on memory CD4+ T cells sorted from blood. Subset denoted: CD45RA-negative fraction. The receptor was derived from a man aged 30 to 45 in good health. The chain joins TRBV11-2 to TRBJ1-5; possibly TRBD1 for D (5 bases). CDR3 amino acids: CASSIVTGHNQPQHF. CDR3 bases: TGTGCCAGCAGCATCGTTACAGGCCACAATCAGCCCCAGCATTTT.